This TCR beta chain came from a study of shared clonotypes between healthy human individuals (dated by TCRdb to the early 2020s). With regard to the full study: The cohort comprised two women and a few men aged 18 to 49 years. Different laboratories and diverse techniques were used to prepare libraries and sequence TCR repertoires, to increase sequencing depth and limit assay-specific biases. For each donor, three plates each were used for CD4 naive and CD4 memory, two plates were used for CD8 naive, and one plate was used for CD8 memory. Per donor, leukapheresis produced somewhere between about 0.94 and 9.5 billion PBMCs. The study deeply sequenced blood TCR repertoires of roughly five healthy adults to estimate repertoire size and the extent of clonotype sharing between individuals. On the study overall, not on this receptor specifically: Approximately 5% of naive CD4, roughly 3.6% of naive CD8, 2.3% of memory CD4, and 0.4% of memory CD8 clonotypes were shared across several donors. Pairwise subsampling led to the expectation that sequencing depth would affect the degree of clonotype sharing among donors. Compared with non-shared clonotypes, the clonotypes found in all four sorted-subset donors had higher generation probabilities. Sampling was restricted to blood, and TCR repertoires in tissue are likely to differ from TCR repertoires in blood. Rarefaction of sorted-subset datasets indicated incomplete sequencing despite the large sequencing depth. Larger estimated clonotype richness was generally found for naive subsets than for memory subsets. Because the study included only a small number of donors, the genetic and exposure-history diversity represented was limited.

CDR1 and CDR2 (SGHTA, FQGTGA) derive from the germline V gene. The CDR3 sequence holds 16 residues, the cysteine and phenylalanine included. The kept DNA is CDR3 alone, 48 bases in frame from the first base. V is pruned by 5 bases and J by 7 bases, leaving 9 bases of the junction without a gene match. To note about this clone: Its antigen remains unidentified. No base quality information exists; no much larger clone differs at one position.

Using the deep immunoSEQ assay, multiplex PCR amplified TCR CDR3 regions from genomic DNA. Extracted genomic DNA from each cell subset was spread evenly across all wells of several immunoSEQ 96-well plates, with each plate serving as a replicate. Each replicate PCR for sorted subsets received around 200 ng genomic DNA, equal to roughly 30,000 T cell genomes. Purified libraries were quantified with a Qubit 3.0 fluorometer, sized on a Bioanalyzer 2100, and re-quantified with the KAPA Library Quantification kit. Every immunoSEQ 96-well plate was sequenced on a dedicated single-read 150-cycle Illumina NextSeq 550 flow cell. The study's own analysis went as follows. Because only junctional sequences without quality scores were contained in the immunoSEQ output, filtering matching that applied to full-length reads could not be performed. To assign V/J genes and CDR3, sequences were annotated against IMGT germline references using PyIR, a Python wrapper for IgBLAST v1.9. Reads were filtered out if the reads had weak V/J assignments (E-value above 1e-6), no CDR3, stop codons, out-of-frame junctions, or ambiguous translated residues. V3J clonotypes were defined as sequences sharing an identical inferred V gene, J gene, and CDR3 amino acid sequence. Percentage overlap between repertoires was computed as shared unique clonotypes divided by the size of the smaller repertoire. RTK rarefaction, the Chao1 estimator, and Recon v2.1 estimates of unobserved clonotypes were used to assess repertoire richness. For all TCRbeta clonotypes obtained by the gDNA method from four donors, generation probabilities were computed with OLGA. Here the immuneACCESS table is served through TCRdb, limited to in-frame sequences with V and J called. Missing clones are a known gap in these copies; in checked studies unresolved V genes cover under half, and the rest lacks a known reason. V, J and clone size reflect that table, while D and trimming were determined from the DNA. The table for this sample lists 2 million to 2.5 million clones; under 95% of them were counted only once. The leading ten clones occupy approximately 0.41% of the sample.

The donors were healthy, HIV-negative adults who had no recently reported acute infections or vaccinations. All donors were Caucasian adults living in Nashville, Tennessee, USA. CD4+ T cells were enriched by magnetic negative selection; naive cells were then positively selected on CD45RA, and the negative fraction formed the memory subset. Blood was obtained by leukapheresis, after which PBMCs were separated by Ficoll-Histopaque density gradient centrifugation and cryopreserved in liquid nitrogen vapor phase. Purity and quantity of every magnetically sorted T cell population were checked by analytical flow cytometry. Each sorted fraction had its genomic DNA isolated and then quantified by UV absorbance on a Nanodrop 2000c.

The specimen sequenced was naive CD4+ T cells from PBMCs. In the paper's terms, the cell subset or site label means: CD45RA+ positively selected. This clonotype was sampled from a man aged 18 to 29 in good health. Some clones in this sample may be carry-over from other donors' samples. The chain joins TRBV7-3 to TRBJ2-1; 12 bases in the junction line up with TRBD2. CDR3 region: CASSPRTSGIWNEQFF. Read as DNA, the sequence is TGTGCCAGCAGCCCGCGGACTAGCGGGATATGGAATGAGCAGTTCTTC.